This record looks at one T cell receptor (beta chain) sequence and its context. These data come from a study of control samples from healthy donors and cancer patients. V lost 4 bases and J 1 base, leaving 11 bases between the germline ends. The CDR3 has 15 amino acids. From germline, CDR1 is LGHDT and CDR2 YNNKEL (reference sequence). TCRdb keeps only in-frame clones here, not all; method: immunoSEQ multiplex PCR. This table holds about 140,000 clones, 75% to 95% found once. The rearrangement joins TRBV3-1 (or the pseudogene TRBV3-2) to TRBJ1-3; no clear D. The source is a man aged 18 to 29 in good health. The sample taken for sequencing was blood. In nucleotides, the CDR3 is TGTGCCAGCAGCCTTCGTTGGGATTCTGGAAACACCATATATTTT. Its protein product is CASSLRWDSGNTIYF.